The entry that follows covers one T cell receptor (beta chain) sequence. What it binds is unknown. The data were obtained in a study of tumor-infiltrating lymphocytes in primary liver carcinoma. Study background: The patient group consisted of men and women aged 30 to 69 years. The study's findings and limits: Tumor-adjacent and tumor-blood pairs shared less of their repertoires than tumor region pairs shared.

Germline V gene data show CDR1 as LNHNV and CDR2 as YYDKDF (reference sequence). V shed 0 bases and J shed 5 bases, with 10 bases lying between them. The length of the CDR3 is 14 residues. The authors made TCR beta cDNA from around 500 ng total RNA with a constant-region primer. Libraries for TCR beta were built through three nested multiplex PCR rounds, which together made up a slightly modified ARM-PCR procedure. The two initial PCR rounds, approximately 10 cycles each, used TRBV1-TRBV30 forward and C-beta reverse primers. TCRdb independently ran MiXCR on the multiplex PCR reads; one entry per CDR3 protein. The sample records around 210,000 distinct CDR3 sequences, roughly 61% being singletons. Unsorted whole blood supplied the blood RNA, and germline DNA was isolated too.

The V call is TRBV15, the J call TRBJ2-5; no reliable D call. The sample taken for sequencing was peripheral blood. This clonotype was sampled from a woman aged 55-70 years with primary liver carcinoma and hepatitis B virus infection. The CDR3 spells CATSRESFRETQYF. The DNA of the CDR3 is TGTGCCACCAGCAGAGAGTCGTTTAGGGAGACCCAGTACTTC.